What follows are 27 T cell receptor beta chains derived from one specimen sequenced in a study of T cells and copy number aberrations in small-cell lung cancer. Sequencing was performed with immunoSEQ multiplex PCR; in TCRdb, only in-frame clones are kept and a portion is missing. Among just under 550 clones listed, approximately 94% were seen once. Sequencing input: tumor tissue. The receptors were sampled from a man between 45 and 60 years old with small cell lung cancer.

The chain has TRBV9 and TRBJ1-4, with D perhaps TRBD1 (5 bases). V was trimmed by 0 bases and J by 4 bases, leaving 13 bases between them. Germline assignment: CDR1 SGDLS and CDR2 YYNGEE. The CDR3 loop spans 16 amino acids. CDR3: CASSVESGRVNEKLFF. The CDR3 DNA reads TGTGCCAGCAGCGTAGAATCGGGCAGGGTTAATGAAAAACTGTTTTTT.

The chain links TRBV11-3 to TRBJ2-7; the D gene is possibly TRBD1 (6 bases). Looked up from germline, CDR1 is SGHNT and CDR2 is YENEEA. CDR3 length: 15 residues. V shed 5 bases and J shed 2 bases, with 16 bases lying between them. CDR3 DNA sequence: TGTGCCAGCAGCCGAGAGGACAGAGAAGCCTACGAGCAGTACTTC. This sequence encodes CASSREDREAYEQYF.

This clone has a single count. The chain uses TRBV5-1 and TRBJ2-3; 10 bases are shared with TRBD2. J lost 2 bases, V lost 4 bases, and 7 bases had no gene match. CDR1 and CDR2 (germline): SGHRS, YFSETQ. This CDR3 spans 16 amino acids. The CDR3 nucleotides are TGCGCCAGCAGCCCAAGGACTAGCGGAGCCACAGATACGCAGTATTTT. Amino acid sequence: CASSPRTSGATDTQYF.

The chain links TRBV7-6 to TRBJ2-3; D could derive from TRBD1 or TRBD2 (5 bases each). This CDR3 has 15 residues. V lost 3 bases, J lost 0 bases, and 10 bases lay in between. Germline V gene lookup returns CDR1 SGHVS and CDR2 FNYEAQ. This chain's CDR3 is CASSLGVPSTDTQYF. The DNA for the CDR3 is TGTGCCAGCAGCTTGGGGGTCCCTAGCACAGATACGCAGTATTTT. The whole variable domain, remainder taken from reference TRBV7-6 and TRBJ2-3, is GAGVSQSPRYKVTKRGQDVALRCDPISGHVSLYWYRQALGQGPEFLTYFNYEAQQDKSGLPNDRFSAERPEGSISTLTIQRTEQRDSAMYRCASSLGVPSTDTQYFGPGTRLTVL.

The J gene is TRBJ2-3, the V gene TRBV10-3; no reliable D call. V lost 3 bases to trimming and J lost 5 bases, with 9 bases between them. There are 13 residues in the CDR3. Germline values: CDR1 ENHRY, CDR2 SYGVKD. This CDR3 is CAISEDLIDTQYF. Here the CDR3 DNA reads TGTGCCATCAGTGAAGACCTTATAGATACGCAGTATTTT.

The chain joins TRBV7-3 to TRBJ2-2; the D gene is possibly TRBD1 (5 bases). The V end lost 0 bases, the J end lost 6 bases, and 14 bases lay between the germline ends. This CDR3 has 16 amino acids. CDR1 is SGHTA and CDR2 is FQGTGA in the germline V gene. The CDR3 sequence is CASSLTLIRGAGELFF. The DNA of the CDR3 is TGTGCCAGCAGCTTAACGCTGATAAGGGGTGCCGGGGAGCTGTTTTTT.

The chain links TRBV5-6 to TRBJ1-6; D is unresolved. CDR3 size: 12 residues. Germline CDR1 and CDR2: SGHDT and YYEEEE. V was trimmed by 1 base and J by 14 bases, leaving 10 bases between them. As DNA, the CDR3 is TGTGCCAGCAGCTTGCCCGGGGAGGCCCTCCACTTT. Amino acids: CASSLPGEALHF.

As DNA, the CDR3 is TGTGCCAGCAGCCTAACGGACGGACCGGGCACAGATACGCAGTATTTT. Protein: CASSLTDGPGTDTQYF. The chain uses TRBV9 and TRBJ2-3; D not certain. The CDR3 is made up of 16 amino acids. Germline V gives CDR1 SGDLS, CDR2 YYNGEE. Trimming took off 4 bases at V and 1 base at J, with 16 bases between the two ends. The entire variable domain, with the rest obtained from reference TRBV9 and TRBJ2-3, is as follows: DSGVTQTPKHLITATGQRVTLRCSPRSGDLSVYWYQQSLDQGLQFLIQYYNGEERAKGNILERFSAQQFPDLHSELNLSSLELGDSALYFCASSLTDGPGTDTQYFGPGTRLTVL.

This clone was counted a single time. V gene TRBV5-1 combines with J gene TRBJ2-3, with no clear D. Per germline, CDR1 SGHRS and CDR2 YFSETQ. CDR3 size: 15 residues. Between the trimmed V and J ends, which lost 0 bases and 0 bases, there was a span of 8 bases. The CDR3 nucleotides are TGCGCCAGCAGCTTGGGGTCCACTAGCACAGATACGCAGTATTTT. Translating gives CASSLGSTSTDTQYF. Together with reference TRBV5-1 and TRBJ2-3, the CDR3 gives the full variable domain: KAGVTQTPRYLIKTRGQQVTLSCSPISGHRSVSWYQQTPGQGLQFLFEYFSETQRNKGNFPGRFSGRQFSNSRSEMNVSTLELGDSALYLCASSLGSTSTDTQYFGPGTRLTVL.

This chain links TRBV25-1 with TRBJ1-2; weak D call: TRBD1 (5 bases). The CDR3 runs 12 residues. The V and J ends lost 3 bases and 7 bases respectively, with 9 bases between them. The germline V gene has CDR1 MGHDK and CDR2 SYGVNS. The chain's CDR3 is CASSEVGGGYTF. CDR3 bases: TGTGCCAGCAGTGAGGTGGGGGGTGGCTACACCTTC.

The gene calls are TRBV29-1 and TRBJ2-1, with TRBD2 matching 10 bases. This CDR3 is built from 14 residues. V dropped 8 bases and J dropped 3; count of bases not matched to a gene: 7. CDR1 and CDR2 from the germline V gene are SQVTM and ANQGSEA. This CDR3 reads CSFQRGGNYNEQFF. CDR3 nucleotide sequence: TGCAGCTTTCAGCGGGGGGGCAACTACAATGAGCAGTTCTTC.

The CDR3 region is CASSFSGTAGNTIYF. The CDR3 DNA sequence: TGTGCCAGCAGCTTTTCAGGGACGGCTGGAAACACCATATATTTT. V is TRBV11-3 and J is TRBJ1-3; a weak D match, TRBD1 (5 bases). Germline CDR1 SGHNT, CDR2 YENEEA. This CDR3 has 15 residues. Trimming took 3 bases from V and 2 from J, leaving 11 bases between them.

This sequence joins TRBV6-6 and TRBJ1-4; the match to TRBD1 covers 8 bases. The CDR3 runs to 13 residues. Germline V gene sequence: CDR1 MNHNY, CDR2 SVGAGI (reference sequence). J gave up 8 bases and V 7 bases, and 6 bases lay outside the gene matches. As DNA, the CDR3 is TGTGCCAGCATCCAGGGGGCGGCCGAAAAACTGTTTTTT. Translation gives CASIQGAAEKLFF.

The rearrangement uses TRBV7-2 and TRBJ1-2; possible D gene TRBD1, 5 bases. V was shortened by 1 base and J by 2 bases, with 11 bases between the two germline ends. The germline gives CDR1 SGHTA, CDR2 FQGNSA. This CDR3 has 15 residues. The CDR3 protein is CASSLGQGANYGYTF. The DNA for the CDR3 is TGTGCCAGCAGCTTAGGGCAGGGAGCAAACTATGGCTACACCTTC.

The V gene is TRBV7-2, the J gene TRBJ2-7; a weak D match, TRBD2 (7 bases). Trimming cost V 4 bases and J 3 bases, with 13 bases left between them. Germline V gives CDR1 SGHTA, CDR2 FQGNSA. The CDR3 is made up of 14 amino acids. In nucleotides, the CDR3 is TGTGCCAGCAGCTGGGGGGGCAGGGGCTACGAGCAGTACTTC. Amino acids: CASSWGGRGYEQYF.

The rearrangement links TRBV4-3 to TRBJ1-4; D uncertain. Germline lookup yields CDR1 LGHNA and CDR2 YSLEER. The V gene lost 0 bases and the J gene lost 7 bases, with 6 bases spanning the gap. The CDR3 is 13 residues long. The CDR3 nucleotides are TGCGCCAGCAGCCAAGATATCAGTGAAAAACTGTTTTTT. This encodes CASSQDISEKLFF.

The V call is TRBV19, the J call TRBJ2-1; D is ambiguous. This CDR3 has 15 residues. Germline CDR1 is LNHDA and CDR2 is SQIVND (reference sequence). Trimming took off 7 bases at V and 0 bases at J, with 13 bases between the two ends. The CDR3 loop reads CASTSDRNSYNEQFF. The CDR3 DNA follows: TGTGCCAGTACCTCAGACCGGAACTCCTACAATGAGCAGTTCTTC.

Only a few counts were recorded for this clone. The chain combines TRBV5-6 with TRBJ1-1, with 7 nucleotides matching TRBD1. Germline V gives CDR1 SGHDT, CDR2 YYEEEE. CDR3 length: 12 residues. V shed 4 bases and J 7 bases; nucleotides not matched to a gene: 4. The CDR3 loop reads CASSPNRGEAFF. DNA of the CDR3: TGTGCCAGCAGCCCGAACAGGGGTGAAGCTTTCTTT.

The chain uses TRBV7-9 and TRBJ1-2; D is unresolved. Per the germline V gene, CDR1 is SEHNR and CDR2 is FQNEAQ (reference sequence). The ends were cut back, 5 bases at V and 4 bases at J, with 17 bases in the middle. The CDR3 length is 15 residues. The CDR3 DNA follows: TGTGCCAGCAGCGCCATCCATGGAAAGACCTATGGCTACACCTTC. This codes for CASSAIHGKTYGYTF.

V and J are TRBV27 and TRBJ1-2; possible D gene TRBD1, 5 bases. Germline CDR1 MNHEY, CDR2 SMNVEV (reference sequence). The CDR3 spans 15 residues. V was shortened by 3 bases and J by 9 bases, with 20 bases between the two germline ends. In DNA form, the CDR3 reads TGTGCCAGCAGTTTTCCCGGGACTTCTCCGCCCCGCTACACCTTC. Protein sequence: CASSFPGTSPPRYTF.

The rearrangement uses TRBV30 and TRBJ1-2; D gene unclear. This CDR3 contains 15 residues. V lost 2 bases to trimming and J lost 3 bases, with 16 bases between them. The V gene's germline CDR1 is GTSNPN and CDR2 SVGIG (reference sequence). The CDR3 is CAWSLYGVAHYGYTF. CDR3 nucleotide sequence: TGTGCCTGGAGTTTATATGGGGTAGCCCACTATGGCTACACCTTC.

The J gene is TRBJ2-1, the V gene TRBV6-7; D may be TRBD1 or TRBD2 (5 bases each). TRBV6-7 is an ORF; its function is uncertain. Between the trimmed V and J ends, which lost 6 bases and 7 bases, there was a span of 13 bases. The CDR3 spans 13 residues. Here the CDR3 DNA reads TGTGCCAGCAGCAACATAGGGGAGAATGAGCAGTTCTTC. Encoded protein: CASSNIGENEQFF.

This clone was picked up a small number of times. The CDR3 DNA is TGTGCCACCAGCAGAACGGTGCAAGACTCTGGAAACACCATATATTTT. This sequence encodes CATSRTVQDSGNTIYF. The V and J genes are TRBV15 and TRBJ1-3; D remains unclear. V was trimmed by 2 bases and J by 0 bases, leaving 11 bases between them. The CDR3 consists of 16 residues. The germline V gene has CDR1 LNHNV and CDR2 YYDKDF (reference sequence).

The chain is built from TRBV5-6 and TRBJ1-5; no clear D gene. Trimming took 0 bases from V and 3 from J, leaving 13 bases between them. The length of the CDR3 is 16 residues. Germline CDR1 and CDR2: SGHDT and YYEEEE. The CDR3 spells CASSLGSGRVNQPQHF. CDR3 DNA sequence: TGTGCCAGCAGCTTGGGATCCGGACGGGTCAATCAGCCCCAGCATTTT.

The V gene is TRBV5-6, the J gene TRBJ1-1; D remains ambiguous. The CDR3 extends over 13 amino acids. The V gene lost 5 bases and the J gene lost 0 bases, with 8 bases spanning the gap. Germline assignment: CDR1 SGHDT and CDR2 YYEEEE. DNA for the CDR3: TGTGCCAGCAGTGCACTAATGAACACTGAAGCTTTCTTT. The encoded protein is CASSALMNTEAFF.

The rearrangement links TRBV29-1 to TRBJ1-1, with a tentative D call TRBD1 (5 bases). V lost 7 bases, J lost 1 base, and 10 bases lay in between. Per the germline V gene, CDR1 is SQVTM and CDR2 is ANQGSEA. The CDR3 is 12 amino acids. CDR3 in amino acids: CSAGGGNTEAFF. As DNA, the CDR3 is TGCAGCGCTGGGGGGGGGAACACTGAAGCTTTCTTT. Looking up the rest from reference TRBV29-1 and TRBJ1-1 gives the full variable domain: SAVISQKPSRDICQRGTSLTIQCQVDSQVTMMFWYRQQPGQSLTLIATANQGSEATYESGFVIDKFPISRPNLTFSTLTVSNMSPEDSSIYLCSAGGGNTEAFFGQGTRLTVV.

V and J are TRBV7-3 and TRBJ1-1, with no clear D. This CDR3 contains 13 residues. The germline CDR1 and CDR2 sequences are SGHTA and FQGTGA. V gave up 1 base and J gave up 1 base, with 4 bases separating them. CDR3 loop: CASSLMENTEAFF. CDR3 DNA: TGTGCCAGCAGCTTAATGGAGAACACTGAAGCTTTCTTT.